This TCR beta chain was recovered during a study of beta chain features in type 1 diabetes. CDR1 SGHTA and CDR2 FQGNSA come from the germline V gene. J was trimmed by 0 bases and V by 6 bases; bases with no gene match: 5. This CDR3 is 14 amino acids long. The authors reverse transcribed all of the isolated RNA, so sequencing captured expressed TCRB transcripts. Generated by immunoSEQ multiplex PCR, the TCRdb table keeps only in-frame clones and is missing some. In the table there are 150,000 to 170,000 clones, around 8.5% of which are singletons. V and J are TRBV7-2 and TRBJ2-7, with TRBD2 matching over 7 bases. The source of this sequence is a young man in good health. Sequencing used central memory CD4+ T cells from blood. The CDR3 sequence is CASSASGSSYEQYF. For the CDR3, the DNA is TGTGCCAGCAGTGCTAGCGGAAGCTCCTACGAGCAGTACTTC.